This T cell receptor (beta chain) was sequenced in a study of blood T cell repertoires in COVID-19. Study-level information: Sites across the United States, Italy and Spain contributed samples from acute and convalescent COVID-19.

Looked up from germline, CDR1 is SGHTA and CDR2 is FQGNSA. The junction had 8 bases not matched to a gene; V was cut back by 2 bases and J by 5 bases. The CDR3 consists of 15 residues. Original methodology: By means of reference gene primer amplification, nucleated cell counts were estimated. Data came from immunoSEQ multiplex PCR; TCRdb stores just in-frame clones and leaves some out. Clonal size and the V and J genes are those of that table, whereas D and trimming came from the DNA. The table includes 300,000 to 400,000 clones, roughly 89% detected once. Cohorts were assigned according to the clinical history that participants reported. Two consecutive negative NP/OP PCR tests, clearance, or resolved symptoms defined Cohort 3 recovery. This clone occurred once.

This chain uses TRBV7-2 with TRBJ2-5; TRBD2 matches at 7 bases. Specimen: PBMCs or T cells enriched from blood (not recorded which). This TCR derives from a man in his 60s who had recovered from COVID-19. The CDR3 loop reads CASSLSAGAGETQYF. CDR3 bases: TGTGCCAGCAGCTTAAGTGCGGGAGCTGGGGAGACCCAGTACTTC.